The 13 T cell receptor beta chains listed next were all sequenced from one sample in a study of T-cell reconstitution after alpha-beta-depleted transplantation in children. TCRbeta library preparation incorporated unique molecular identifiers. TCRdb recomputed calls from the PCR reads with MiXCR, one row per CDR3 protein. In the table there are 670,000 or so distinct CDR3 sequences, over 10% of which are singletons. The input for sequencing was PBMCs, taken before TCRalphabeta/CD19-depleted stem cell transplant. Source of these receptors: a girl aged 2 to 10 with congenital amegakaryocytic thrombocytopenia, due to receive a stem cell transplant.

This clonotype was counted many times. The chain combines TRBV20-1 with TRBJ2-3; 7 bases are shared with TRBD1. V gave up 3 bases and J gave up 3 bases; unmatched junction bases: 9. Per the germline V gene, CDR1 is DFQATT and CDR2 is SNEGSKA (reference sequence). There are 15 residues in the CDR3. CDR3: CSARATGQITDTQYF. The CDR3 coding sequence is TGCAGTGCTAGGGCAACGGGACAGATAACAGATACGCAGTATTTT.

This clonotype was counted many times. The CDR3 DNA sequence: TGCGCCAGCAGCTTTGAAGGCTACGAGCAGTACTTC. Translation gives CASSFEGYEQYF. This chain connects TRBV5-1 to TRBJ2-7; D not resolved. Between the trimmed V and J ends, which lost 2 bases and 3 bases, there was a span of 6 bases. CDR1 and CDR2 from the germline V gene are SGHRS and YFSETQ. The CDR3 is 12 amino acids.

This clonotype was recorded a few times. This may be a read error, as it is one base from a much larger clone. The gene calls are TRBV29-1 and TRBJ2-5, with 8 bases lining up with TRBD1. The CDR3 has 12 residues. CDR1 SQVTM and CDR2 ANQGSEA come from the germline V gene. V lost 5 bases to trimming and J lost 2 bases; unmatched junction nucleotides: 1. CDR3 nucleotides: TGCAGCGTTAACAGGGGGCAAGAGACCCAGTACTTC. Translated, it gives CSVNRGQETQYF.

The sample holds many counts of this clonotype. The chain links TRBV5-1 to TRBJ1-1, with D maybe TRBD1 (5 bases). This CDR3 is built from 14 residues. V dropped 5 bases and J dropped 4 bases, with 15 bases sitting between them. Germline V gene data show CDR1 as SGHRS and CDR2 as YFSETQ. CDR3: CASRDAGRGTEAFF. CDR3 DNA sequence: TGCGCCAGCAGGGATGCGGGACGGGGCACTGAAGCTTTCTTT.

Comment on this clonotype: A read error is possible here, since a much larger clone lies one base away. This chain links TRBV29-1 with TRBJ2-1, with a possible D match to TRBD2 (7 bases). V dropped 5 bases and J dropped 9 bases, with 17 bases sitting between them. The CDR3 covers 13 residues. CDR1 and CDR2 (germline): SQVTM, ANQGSEA. The CDR3 region has the DNA TGCAGCGTTTTATGGGGGGGGGCCTGTGAGCAGTTCTTC. Protein: CSVLWGGACEQFF.

This clonotype showed up just a few times. The V gene is TRBV7-8, the J gene TRBJ1-2, with D unresolved. The CDR3 extends over 16 amino acids. V was clipped by 1 base and J by 0 bases, with 12 bases between them. Per germline, CDR1 SGHVS and CDR2 FQNEAQ. The CDR3 reads CASSLGGRRSNYGYTF. The CDR3 DNA reads as TGTGCCAGCAGCTTAGGGGGTCGGAGGTCTAACTATGGCTACACCTTC.

There are a few counts of this clonotype. The V call is TRBV20-1, the J call TRBJ2-1; 13 bases fit TRBD2. The trim removed 5 bases at V and 10 bases at J, leaving 11 bases unmatched. CDR3 size: 15 residues. CDR1 DFQATT and CDR2 SNEGSKA come from the germline V gene (reference sequence). CDR3 sequence: CSAPILGTSGVEQFF. Written as DNA, the CDR3 is TGCAGTGCTCCTATTCTCGGGACTAGCGGGGTCGAGCAGTTCTTC.

This clonotype has ten or more counts. This chain joins TRBV7-8 and TRBJ1-2; D is unclear. Looked up from germline, CDR1 is SGHVS and CDR2 is FQNEAQ. CDR3 length: 15 residues. V shed 2 bases and J shed 7 bases, with 17 bases lying between them. CDR3 sequence reads: CASSLTPASRGGYTF. As DNA, the CDR3 is TGTGCCAGCAGCTTAACCCCGGCCAGTCGGGGTGGCTACACCTTC.

This clonotype turned up a few times. The chain recombines TRBV6-5 with TRBJ2-7; 10 bases align to TRBD2. The CDR3 extends over 15 amino acids. CDR1 MNHEY and CDR2 SVGAGI come from the germline V gene. After removal of 2 bases from V and 5 bases from J, the junction contained 6 bases not matched to a gene. The CDR3 DNA is TGTGCCAGCAGTTACGTGGCTAGCGGGAGTAACGAGCAGTACTTC. This gives the protein CASSYVASGSNEQYF.

This clonotype was seen more than once but under ten times. The junction departs from the called germline gene at one end, perhaps through a read error. V gene TRBV19 combines with J gene TRBJ2-1; 10 bases line up with TRBD2. CDR1 is LNHDA, CDR2 SQIVND, per germline (reference sequence). This CDR3 is 12 amino acids long. CDR3 protein: CASSGVGTSVIF. In nucleotides, the CDR3 is TGTGCCAGTAGTGGGGTGGGGACTAGCGTGATCTTC. The whole variable domain, remainder taken from reference TRBV19 and TRBJ2-1, is DGGITQSPKYLFRKEGQNVTLSCEQNLNHDAMYWYRQDPGQGLRLIYYSQIVNDFQKGDIAEGYSVSREKKESFPLTVTSAQKNPTAFYLCASSGVGTSVIFGPGTRLTVL.

To note about this clonotype: A read error may be the cause here, since a much bigger clone is one base away. The J gene is TRBJ2-3, the V gene TRBV10-3, with TRBD2 matching 7 bases. This CDR3 region has 16 residues. From germline, CDR1 is ENHRY and CDR2 SYGVKD. CDR3 coding DNA: TGTGCCATCCCTCTGAGGAGGGAGGGCGGGAGAAATACGCAGTCTTTT. Translating gives CAIPLRREGGRNTQSF.

The CDR3 DNA follows: TGTGCCAGCAGCTCCTCAGGGGTTGTGAACACTGAAGCTTTCTTT. Translated: CASSSSGVVNTEAFF. The V and J genes are TRBV12-3 or TRBV12-4 and TRBJ1-1; possibly TRBD1 for D (6 bases). This CDR3 is 15 amino acids long. Between the trimmed V and J ends, which lost 6 bases and 0 bases, there was a span of 14 bases.

This clonotype was seen repeatedly, ten times or more. This chain uses TRBV6-2 or TRBV6-3 with TRBJ2-2, with 12 nucleotides matching TRBD2. The trim removed 4 bases at V and 0 bases at J, leaving 9 bases unmatched. Germline-derived CDR1 and CDR2 are MNHEY and SVGEGT. There are 19 residues in the CDR3. The CDR3 coding sequence is TGTGCCAGCAGTTCCTTGACTAGCGGGGGTATTACGAACACCGGGGAGCTGTTTTTT. Encoded protein: CASSSLTSGGITNTGELFF.